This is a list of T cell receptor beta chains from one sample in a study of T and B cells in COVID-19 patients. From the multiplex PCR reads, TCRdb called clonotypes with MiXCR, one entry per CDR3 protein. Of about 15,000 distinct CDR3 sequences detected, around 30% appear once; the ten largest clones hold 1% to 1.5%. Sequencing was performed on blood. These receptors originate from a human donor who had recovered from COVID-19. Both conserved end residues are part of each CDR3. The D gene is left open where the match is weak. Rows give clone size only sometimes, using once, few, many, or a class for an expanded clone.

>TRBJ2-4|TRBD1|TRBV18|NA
TGTGCCAGCTCAGAGATGTCTACTCCAGGGGGCGCGGTTCCCATAGCCAAAAACATTCAGTACTTC
CASSEMSTPGGAVPIAKNIQYF
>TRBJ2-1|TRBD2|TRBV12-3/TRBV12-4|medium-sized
TGTGCCAGCAGTTTAGATACTAGCGGGAGGCTTAGTGAGCAGTTCTTC
CASSLDTSGRLSEQFF
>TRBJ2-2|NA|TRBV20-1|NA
TGCAGTGCTAAGAGGGTGGGTTCCACCGGGGAGCTGTTTTTT
CSAKRVGSTGELFF
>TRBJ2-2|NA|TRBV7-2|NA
TGTGCCAGCAGCGAGCAAGTCGACAGGAGCAGGGAGCTGTTTTTT
CASSEQVDRSRELFF
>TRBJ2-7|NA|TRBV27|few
TGTGCCAGCCGATGGGGGGTCGAGCAGTACTTC
CASRWGVEQYF
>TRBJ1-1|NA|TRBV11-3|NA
TGTGCCAGCAGCTCCCTGGGGGGGTCTAACACTGAAGCTTTCTTT
CASSSLGGSNTEAFF
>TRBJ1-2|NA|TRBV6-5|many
TGTGCCAGCAGTTCTCCCGTGAGGACTAACTATGGCTACACCTTC
CASSSPVRTNYGYTF
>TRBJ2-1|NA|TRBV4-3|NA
TGCGCCAGCAGCCAGTCCCTGGGGGGCGGAAACAATGAGCAGTTCTTC
CASSQSLGGGNNEQFF
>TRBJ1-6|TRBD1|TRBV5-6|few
TGTGCCAGCAGTTTCGGGACAGGGTCTAATTCACCCCTCCACTTT
CASSFGTGSNSPLHF
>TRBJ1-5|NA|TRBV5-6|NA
TGTGCCAGCAGCTTGAACTTACGGCTCGATCAGCCCCAGCATTTT
CASSLNLRLDQPQHF
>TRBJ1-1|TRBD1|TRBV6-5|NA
TGTGCCAGCAGTTGGAGACAGGGCACAGAAGCTTTCTTT
CASSWRQGTEAFF
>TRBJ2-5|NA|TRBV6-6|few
TGTGCCAGCAGAGCCCTTTCGCCCCTTCAAGAGACCCAGTACTTC
CASRALSPLQETQYF
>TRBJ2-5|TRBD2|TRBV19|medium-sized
TGTGCCAGTAGTATTGCTAGCGGGGGAGGTTGGGAGACCCAGTACTTC
CASSIASGGGWETQYF
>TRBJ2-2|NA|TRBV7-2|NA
TGTGCCAGCAGCAGGAACACCGGGGAGCTGTTTTTT
CASSRNTGELFF
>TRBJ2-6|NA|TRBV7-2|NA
TGTGCCAGCAGCTCGACTGCTCAGGCCAACGTCCTGACTTTC
CASSSTAQANVLTF
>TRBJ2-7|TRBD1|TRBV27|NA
TGTGCCAGCAGTTCCGGGACAGGGTTCCACGAGCAGTACTTC
CASSSGTGFHEQYF
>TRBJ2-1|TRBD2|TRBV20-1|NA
TGCAGTGCTAGACCGGGACTAGGAAGGAATGAGCAGTTCTTC
CSARPGLGRNEQFF
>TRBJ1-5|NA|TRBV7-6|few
TGTGCCAGCAGCTTAGCTGACAGAGTCAATCAGCCCCAGCATTTT
CASSLADRVNQPQHF
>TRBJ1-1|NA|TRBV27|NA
TGTGCCAGCAGACCTAGACGTAAGGAGGCTGAAGCTTTCTTT
CASRPRRKEAEAFF
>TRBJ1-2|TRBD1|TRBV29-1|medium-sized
TGCAGCGTTGACGTCAGGGGGGAGGGCTATGGCTACACCTTC
CSVDVRGEGYGYTF
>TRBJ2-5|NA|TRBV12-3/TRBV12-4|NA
TGTGCCAGCAGTTCGGGACTCCAAGAGACCCAGTACTTC
CASSSGLQETQYF
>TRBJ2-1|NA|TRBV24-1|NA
TGTGCCACCAGTGACCGGACTTCCCCCGGGGTCGGGTTCTTC
CATSDRTSPGVGFF
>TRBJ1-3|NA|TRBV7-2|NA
TGTGCCAGCAGCCTGGGGGTAGGGGCGCGTGGAAACACCATATATTTT
CASSLGVGARGNTIYF
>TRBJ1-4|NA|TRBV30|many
TGTGCCTGGAGTGTAAGGTCTCTCATAGGGCCTAATGAAAAACTGTTTTTT
CAWSVRSLIGPNEKLFF
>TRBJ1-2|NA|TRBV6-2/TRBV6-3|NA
TGTGCCACCGCTGCGGGGTTTCTGATTGACGGCTACACCTTC
CATAAGFLIDGYTF
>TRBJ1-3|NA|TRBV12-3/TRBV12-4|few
TGTGCCAGCAGTTTAGCGCGGAGTGGAAACACCATATATTTT
CASSLARSGNTIYF
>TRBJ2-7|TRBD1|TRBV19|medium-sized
TGTGCCAGTAGTAAGGGGACAGGGGACGAGCAGTACTTC
CASSKGTGDEQYF
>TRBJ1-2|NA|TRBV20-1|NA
TGCAGTGCTATGGTAGGGGCGAGCTATGGCTACACCTTC
CSAMVGASYGYTF
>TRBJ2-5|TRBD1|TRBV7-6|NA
TGTGCCAGCAGCTTGAGGACAGGGGGCGCGGAGACCCAGTACTTC
CASSLRTGGAETQYF
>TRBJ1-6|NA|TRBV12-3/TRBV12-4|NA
TGTGCCAGCACCCGGACCGGGTCACCCCTCCACTTT
CASTRTGSPLHF
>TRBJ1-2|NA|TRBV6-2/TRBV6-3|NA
TGTGCCAGCAGTTCCCTCGGGGGAATCTATGGCTACACCTTC
CASSSLGGIYGYTF
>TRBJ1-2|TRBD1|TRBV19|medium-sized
TGTGCCAGTAGTACCGCGACAGGGAACTATGGCTACACCTTC
CASSTATGNYGYTF
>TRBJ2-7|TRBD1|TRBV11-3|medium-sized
TGTGCCAGCAGCTTTACAGGGGGAAGTTACGAGCAGTACTTC
CASSFTGGSYEQYF
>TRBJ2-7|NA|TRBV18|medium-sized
TGTGCCAGCTCATCGGCCGGATCCTCCCCATACGAGCAGTACTTC
CASSSAGSSPYEQYF
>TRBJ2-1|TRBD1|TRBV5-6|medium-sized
TGTGCCAGCAGCCCCCGGGACAGGGTTTCTGTCGGTGAGCAGTTCTTC
CASSPRDRVSVGEQFF
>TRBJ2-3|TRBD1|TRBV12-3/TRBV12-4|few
TGTGCCAGCAGGATCTTGGGGACAGTAACGGGAGATACGCAGTATTTT
CASRILGTVTGDTQYF
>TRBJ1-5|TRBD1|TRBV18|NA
TGTGCCAGCTCACCGGACAGGGTGAGTCAGCCCCAGCATTTT
CASSPDRVSQPQHF
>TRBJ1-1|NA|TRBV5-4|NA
TGTGCCAGCAGCTTGGCGTGGAACACTGAAGCTTTCTTT
CASSLAWNTEAFF